This TCR beta chain was captured by sequencing in a study of blood T cell repertoires in COVID-19. Whole-study context: Both acute and convalescent COVID-19 samples were obtained from the United States, Italy and Spain. PBMCs, B-cell-depleted T cells, or T cells provided the cDNA or gDNA that made up the material.

The table came from immunoSEQ multiplex PCR; TCRdb's copy has only in-frame clones and leaves some out. The table has about 240,000 clones, about 85% seen once. Trimming left V 4 bases short and J 2 bases short, with 8 bases between. This CDR3 comprises 12 residues. CDR1 is GTSNPN and CDR2 is SVGIG in the germline V gene (reference sequence). This receptor was obtained from a man aged 60 to 69 who had recovered from COVID-19. Sequencing was done on a sample of peripheral blood. The V call is TRBV30, the J call TRBJ1-2; D unresolved. The CDR3 DNA follows: TGTGCCTGGAAAGCCAGGAACTATGGCTACACCTTC. Protein sequence: CAWKARNYGYTF.